This T cell receptor beta chain emerged from a study of beta chain features in type 1 diabetes. Study results and caveats: Patients with type 1 diabetes carried fewer insertions and had more deletions at their VDJ junctions. It was possible that PCR favored shorter templates, equally so in patients and controls. Within patients, naive, central memory and Treg TCRB repertoires seemed more similar than within healthy donors.

The germline V gene encodes CDR1 KGHSH and CDR2 LQKENI. Unmatched junction bases numbered 5, after V lost 5 bases and J lost 5 bases. The CDR3 runs to 15 residues. This clone occurred a few times. Its specificity is unknown. As every portion of the isolated RNA was reverse transcribed, the sequencing read expressed TCRB transcripts. Naive, central memory and regulatory T cell samples yielded around 3.3 million reads on average. The protocol was immunoSEQ multiplex PCR, while the TCRdb copy is restricted to in-frame clones and leaves out a portion. The sample has some 900,000 clones, 15% to 20% seen once.

Material for sequencing was naive CD4+ T cells from blood. The J gene is TRBJ2-1, the V gene TRBV18; 11 bases line up with TRBD2. This TCR was recovered from a woman aged 18 to 35 in good health. CDR3 in DNA: TGTGCCAGCTCATGGAGACTAGCGGGAAACAATGAGCAGTTCTTC. Encoded protein: CASSWRLAGNNEQFF.